This T cell receptor (beta chain) was captured by sequencing in a study of blood T cell repertoires in COVID-19. At the level of the study: COVID-19 samples collected from the United States, Italy and Spain covered acute and convalescent phases. PBMCs, B-cell-depleted T cells, or T cells provided the cDNA or gDNA that made up the material.

V gave up 2 bases and J gave up 1 base; unmatched junction bases: 12. Germline V lookup: CDR1 MGHRA, CDR2 YSYEKL. The CDR3 consists of 19 residues. As originally analysed: Amplification of reference gene primers was used by the study to estimate nucleated cell counts. The assay was immunoSEQ multiplex PCR, and TCRdb's table has in-frame clones only and misses some. The V and J calls and clone size come from that table; D and trimming were worked out from the DNA. The sample consists of roughly 200,000 clones, approximately 90% of them appearing once. The receptor comes from a man aged 55 to 70 who had recovered from COVID-19. What was sequenced was peripheral blood. The chain carries TRBV4-1 and TRBJ1-5; 9 nucleotides match TRBD1. CDR3 loop: CASSQPPGQGTASNQPQHF. The CDR3 bases are TGCGCCAGCAGCCAACCACCGGGACAGGGCACAGCAAGCAATCAGCCCCAGCATTTT.